This T cell receptor beta chain was identified in a study of control samples from healthy donors and cancer patients. Germline V gene sequence: CDR1 SGHDT, CDR2 YYEEEE. The CDR3 has 14 residues. J was trimmed by 5 bases and V by 5 bases; bases with no gene match: 3. Profiling relied on immunoSEQ multiplex PCR, and the TCRdb table lists in-frame clones only, not all of them. The sample includes about 150,000 clones, roughly 94% of them seen just once. This rearrangement joins TRBV5-6 to TRBJ1-6; 8 bases are a match to TRBD1. The clonotype originates from a man aged 55 to 70 with colorectal cancer. Sequences were obtained from PBMCs. CDR3 nucleotides: TGTGCCAGCAGGACAGGGGTTGATAATTCACCCCTCCACTTT. It translates to CASRTGVDNSPLHF.